Described below is a single TCR beta chain sequence and its context. What it binds is not known. This sample was included in a study of cytomegalovirus exposure and HLA in healthy donors. General observations from the study: With high specificity and sensitivity, the classifier reportedly diagnosed cytomegalovirus status. With DRB1 most and HLA-C fewest, TCR association rates differed between HLA loci in a later analysis. The later analysis indicated that the majority of CMV-associated TCR beta chains appeared HLA-restricted.

Germline values: CDR1 MNHEY, CDR2 SMNVEV (reference sequence). The CDR3 is made up of 17 amino acids. V lost 2 bases, J lost 2 bases, and 10 bases stayed unmatched. The PCR had 60 Vbeta and 13 Jbeta primers. Here immunoSEQ multiplex PCR was the method, and the copy in TCRdb shows in-frame clones only, minus some. The sample gives around 120,000 clones, 60% to 85% of which show up once; 1% is in the top ten. The J gene is TRBJ2-7, the V gene TRBV27; 9 nucleotides line up with TRBD1. The receptor was derived from a human donor in good health. The source material was PBMCs. The CDR3 protein is CASSLAVPGQGTYEQYF. The CDR3 DNA sequence: TGTGCCAGCAGTTTAGCGGTTCCGGGACAGGGAACCTACGAGCAGTACTTC.